This paragraph reports one T cell receptor beta chain. This CDR3 comprises 15 residues. V shed 2 bases and J shed 2 bases, with 14 bases lying between them. CDR1 is SGHRS, CDR2 YFSETQ, per germline. With 60 Vbeta and 13 Jbeta primers, the PCR was carried out. Clones were sequenced by immunoSEQ multiplex PCR, and TCRdb holds only the in-frame ones, with some missing. The sample yields about 190,000 clones, around 67% seen once. This sample is drawn from a study of cytomegalovirus exposure and HLA in healthy donors. The chain has TRBV5-1 and TRBJ2-7; the D gene is possibly TRBD2 (6 bases). The sample comprised PBMCs. The clonotype was recovered from a woman under 40 in good health and CMV-seropositive. The CDR3 spells CASSFSSGQPYEQYF. Written as DNA, the CDR3 is TGCGCCAGCAGCTTTAGCAGCGGGCAACCCTACGAGCAGTACTTC.